The T cell receptor beta chain described here comes from a study of shared T cell receptors in the human thymus. Assay: immunoSEQ multiplex PCR; the TCRdb copy retains only in-frame clones and omits some. The sample carries about 710,000 clones, approximately 89% recorded once. Germline V lookup: CDR1 SNHLY, CDR2 FYNNEI. This CDR3 region has 16 residues. V lost 3 bases and J lost 7; bases outside the gene matches: 9. This sample was also put to use in a study of human thymus T cells.

The specimen sequenced was thymocytes. The chain employs TRBV2 and TRBJ1-6, with TRBD1 identical over 7 bases. The sequence came from a boy in the first two years of life with a congenital heart defect. CDR3 protein: CASSDHRTGRNSPLHF. CDR3 bases: TGTGCCAGCAGTGACCACCGGACAGGACGAAATTCACCCCTCCACTTT.